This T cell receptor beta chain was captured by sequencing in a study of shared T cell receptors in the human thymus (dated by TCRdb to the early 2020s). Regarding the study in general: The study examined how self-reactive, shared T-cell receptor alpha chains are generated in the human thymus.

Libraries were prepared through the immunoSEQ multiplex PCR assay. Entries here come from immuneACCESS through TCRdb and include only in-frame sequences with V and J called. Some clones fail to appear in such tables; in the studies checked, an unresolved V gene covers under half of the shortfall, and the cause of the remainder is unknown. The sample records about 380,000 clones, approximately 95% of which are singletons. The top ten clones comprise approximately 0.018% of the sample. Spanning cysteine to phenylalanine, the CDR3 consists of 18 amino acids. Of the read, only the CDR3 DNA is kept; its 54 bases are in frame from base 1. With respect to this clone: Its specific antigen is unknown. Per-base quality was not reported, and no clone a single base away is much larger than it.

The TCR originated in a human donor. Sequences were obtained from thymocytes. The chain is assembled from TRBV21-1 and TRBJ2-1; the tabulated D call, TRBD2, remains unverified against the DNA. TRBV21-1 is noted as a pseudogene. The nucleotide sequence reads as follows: TGTGCCAGCAGCAAAGAAGAAGCAGCGGACGATTCCTACAATGAGCAGTTCTTC. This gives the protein CASSKEEAADDSYNEQFF.